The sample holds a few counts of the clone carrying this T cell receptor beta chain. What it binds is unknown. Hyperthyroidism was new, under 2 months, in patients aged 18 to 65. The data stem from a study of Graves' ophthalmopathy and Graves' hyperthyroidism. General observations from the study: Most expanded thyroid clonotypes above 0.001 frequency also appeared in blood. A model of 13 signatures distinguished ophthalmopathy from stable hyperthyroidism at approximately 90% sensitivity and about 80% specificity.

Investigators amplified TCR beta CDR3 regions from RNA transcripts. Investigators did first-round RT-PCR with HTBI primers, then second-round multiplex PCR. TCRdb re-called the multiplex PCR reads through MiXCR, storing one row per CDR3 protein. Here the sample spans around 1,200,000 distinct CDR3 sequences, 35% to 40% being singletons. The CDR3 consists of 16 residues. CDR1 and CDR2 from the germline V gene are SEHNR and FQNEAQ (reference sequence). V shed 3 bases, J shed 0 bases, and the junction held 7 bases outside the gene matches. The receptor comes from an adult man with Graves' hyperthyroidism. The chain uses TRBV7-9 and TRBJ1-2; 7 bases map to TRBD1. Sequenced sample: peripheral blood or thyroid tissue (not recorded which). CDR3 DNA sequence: TGTGCCAGCAGCTTCGGACAGGCTTCAGCTAACTATGGCTACACCTTC. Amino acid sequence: CASSFGQASANYGYTF.